The present T cell receptor beta chain was sequenced within a study of shared clonotypes between healthy human individuals. Looking at the study overall: Donors consisted of two women and a few men between 18 and 49. Notes on the study in general: A handful of donors shared 4.5% to 6.5% of their naive CD4 clonotypes.

CDR3 length: 15 amino acids. V was shortened by 4 bases and J by 10 bases, with 22 bases between the two germline ends. The germline V gene has CDR1 KGHSH and CDR2 LQKENI. Each of the donors was a healthy adult who was HIV-negative and had not had a recent acute infection or vaccination. In the CD4+ fraction, cells were divided into CD45RA+ naive and CD45RA-negative memory subsets. Clones were read by immunoSEQ multiplex PCR, and TCRdb kept only the in-frame ones, dropping some. There are some 200,000 clones in the sample; roughly 70% occur only once, and more than 9% lies in the top ten. About this clone: What it binds is unknown.

V usage is TRBV18 and J usage is TRBJ2-5; D is tentatively TRBD1 or TRBD2 (6 bases each). The TCR was taken from a man aged 25-40 years in good health. The sequenced sample consisted of memory CD4+ T cells sorted from blood. The subset was: CD45RA-negative fraction. The DNA for the CDR3 is TGTGCCAGCTCACTAGTACAGGGTGCTCGGAGGGACCAGTACTTC. This translates into CASSLVQGARRDQYF.